A selection of T cell receptor beta chains follows, all from one sample in a study of shared T cell receptors in the human thymus. Only in-frame clones appear in the TCRdb table, and some are missing; sequencing was by immunoSEQ multiplex PCR. The data contain hundreds of thousands of clones, roughly 88% of them singletons. These records were also assigned to another study, of human thymus T cells.

The sample was thymocytes. These receptors were taken from a boy in the first two years of life with a congenital heart defect. CDR3s include the opening cysteine and the closing phenylalanine or tryptophan.

>TRBV4-2
CASSQDRGPGADYEQYF
>TRBV28
CASSLTSGRAGYQETQYF
>TRBV10-3
CAIGSMDSNQPQHF
>TRBV6-5
CASRHGSSGLYEQYF
>TRBV4-1
CASSQVGTSRDPEQFF
>TRBV10-3
CAISGARRNIQYF
>TRBV27
CASSLLPGAGQPQHF
>TRBV27
CASRSASGRSETQYF
>TRBV4-3
CASSQEEGNTIYF
>TRBV27
CASSLMAGGYEQYF
>TRBV2
CASSVRTPRSYEQYF
>TRBV28
CASSLASGRSKAYEQYF
>TRBV5-6
CASSCRDSEVSTEAFF
>TRBV7-8
CASSSPLAGGPDEQFF
>TRBV14
CASSQGRGNYGYTF
>TRBV11-1
CASSSPRIAGEETQYF
>TRBV20-1
CSASRGAGYTF
>TRBV21-1
CASSKGPGASSYEQYF
>TRBV14
CASSQEQGQGTYGYTF
>TRBV5-6
CASSWTGIPPRSYEQYF
>TRBV19
CASSIVGGGPYEQYF
>TRBV10-3
CAIGTRDRGVAGHGYEQYF
>TRBV7-2
CASSAPGEQINEQFF
>TRBV25-1
CASMRAGGSYEQYF
>TRBV6-1
CASSDLGQGISYEQYF
>TRBV7-9
CASSSWGGSYLSYNEQFF
>TRBV11-2
CASTARYSSGRTDTQYF
>TRBV27
CASSPLWMIAPRDTQYF
>TRBV9
CASSVGGGWAPYEQYF
>TRBV2
CASSGSISGIRETQYF
>TRBV23-1
CASSPGTSGDSYEQYF
>TRBV7-2
CASNLAGVSEQYF
>TRBV4-3
CASSQDRGPSGTLNEQFF
>TRBV19
CASSAPAGLGGNEQFF
>TRBV6-1
CASSGRTGGTGELFF
>TRBV4-3
CASSPARGERGYTF
>TRBV30
CAWKWGGVLDTGELFF